The 22 T cell receptor beta chains below were found in one sample sequenced in a study of Ad26.COV2.S vaccination and SARS-CoV-2 variants. The repertoire was sequenced with immunoSEQ multiplex PCR; TCRdb's copy has only in-frame clones and lacks some. The sample lists approximately 410,000 clones, approximately 90% occurring once. Treatment specified: 15 to 20 received Ad26.COV2.S at low or high dose, single or two shots; about 5 received placebo; per-sample allocation not given. Each sample was drawn 63 days after the first injection (of vaccine or placebo). The sample in question was peripheral blood, obtained in a trial of Ad26.COV2.S vaccine versus placebo. These receptors were obtained from a person between 18 and 65 years old who received the Ad26.COV2.S COVID-19 vaccine or a placebo.

The gene calls are TRBV9 and TRBJ1-4; possibly TRBD1 for D (5 bases). Trimming removed 4 bases at V and 6 bases at J, with 13 bases between. The CDR3 length is 14 residues. Per the germline V gene, CDR1 is SGDLS and CDR2 is YYNGEE. The CDR3 coding sequence is TGTGCCAGCAGCCTGCGGGGCGTTGATGAAAAACTGTTTTTT. This translates into CASSLRGVDEKLFF.

V gene TRBV19 combines with J gene TRBJ2-4, with 7 bases fitting TRBD2. V lost 3 bases to trimming and J lost 6 bases; unmatched junction nucleotides: 2. Germline V gene data show CDR1 as LNHDA and CDR2 as SQIVND (reference sequence). The length of the CDR3 is 13 residues. The CDR3, as DNA: TGTGCCAGTAGTATTTCTAGCGGAAACATTCAGTACTTC. This encodes CASSISSGNIQYF.

This clone showed up just once. The genes are TRBV11-2 and TRBJ2-6; 7 nucleotides agree with TRBD1. Per germline, CDR1 SGHAT and CDR2 FQNNGV. The J segment lost 2 bases and the V segment lost 3 bases, leaving 7 bases of the junction unmatched. This CDR3 is built from 17 residues. In DNA form, the CDR3 reads TGTGCCAGCAGCTTCAGACAGGGAACGGCTGGGGCCAACGTCCTGACTTTC. Residues: CASSFRQGTAGANVLTF.

V and J are TRBV7-2 and TRBJ2-7; a possible D gene is TRBD1 (6 bases). This CDR3 comprises 15 residues. The germline gives CDR1 SGHTA, CDR2 FQGNSA. Trimming removed 3 bases at V and 3 bases at J, with 15 bases between. Here the CDR3 DNA reads TGTGCCAGCAGCTTCTACAGGGATGGGTTCTACGAGCAGTACTTC. Its protein is CASSFYRDGFYEQYF.

V usage is TRBV15 and J usage is TRBJ1-2; D is unclear. The germline V gene encodes CDR1 LNHNV and CDR2 YYDKDF (reference sequence). This CDR3 spans 13 amino acids. Trimming removed 1 base at V and 6 bases at J, with 9 bases between. The CDR3 sequence is CATSRGTGDGYTF. The CDR3 DNA is TGTGCCACCAGCAGAGGAACTGGGGATGGCTACACCTTC.

Note on this clone: The same CDR3 arises from other DNA sequences in this sample as well. The J gene is TRBJ2-5, the V gene TRBV5-4, with 8 bases that match TRBD1. The J segment lost 1 base and the V segment lost 5 bases, leaving 10 bases of the junction unmatched. Germline CDR1 SGHNT, CDR2 YYREEE (reference sequence). The CDR3 is 16 amino acids. The DNA for the CDR3 is TGTGCCAGCAGTCGAGGAACAACAGGGGGCCAAGAGACCCAGTACTTC. Translating gives CASSRGTTGGQETQYF.

This clone has only a few counts. The V gene is TRBV4-3, the J gene TRBJ1-1; perhaps TRBD1 as D (6 bases). The CDR3 length is 14 residues. Germline V gene lookup returns CDR1 LGHNA and CDR2 YSLEER. V was trimmed by 2 bases and J by 3 bases, leaving 10 bases between them. The chain's CDR3 is CASSQQTGDTEAFF. As DNA, the CDR3 is TGCGCCAGCAGCCAACAGACAGGTGACACTGAAGCTTTCTTT.

This clone has a single count. The chain recombines TRBV11-3 with TRBJ2-3; D is possibly TRBD2 (5 bases). Per germline, CDR1 SGHNT and CDR2 YENEEA. The CDR3 runs to 13 residues. Deletions cut 3 bases from V and 4 bases from J, with 8 bases between. The DNA of the CDR3 is TGTGCCAGCAGCTTTCGGACTGCAGATACGCAGTATTTT. Protein sequence: CASSFRTADTQYF.

The V call is TRBV30, the J call TRBJ1-6; the match to TRBD1 covers 11 bases. Losses at the gene ends were 5 bases for V and 10 bases for J; bases not matched to a gene: 4. The CDR3 has 13 residues. Germline CDR1 reads GTSNPN; CDR2 reads SVGIG (reference sequence). CDR3 nucleotides: TGTGCCTGGGAGGGACAGGGGGGCTCACCCCTCCACTTT. Amino acid sequence: CAWEGQGGSPLHF. Supplemented by reference TRBV30 and TRBJ1-6, the full variable domain reads SQTIHQWPATLVQPVGSPLSLECTVEGTSNPNLYWYRQAAGRGLQLLFYSVGIGQISSEVPQNLSASRPQDRQFILSSKKLLLSDSGFYLCAWEGQGGSPLHFGNGTRLTVT.

This chain links TRBV7-2 with TRBJ2-1; tentatively, D is TRBD1 or TRBD2 (6 bases each). There are 15 residues in the CDR3. V lost 5 bases, J lost 4 bases, and 15 bases lay in between. The germline CDR1 and CDR2 sequences are SGHTA and FQGNSA. DNA for the CDR3: TGTGCCAGCAGCCGGGGGCGGGAAAGGTACAATGAGCAGTTCTTC. It is translated as CASSRGRERYNEQFF.

The chain recombines TRBV19 with TRBJ1-5; D may be TRBD1 (5 bases). V was pared by 3 bases and J by 2 bases, with 8 bases between. Germline loops: CDR1 LNHDA, CDR2 SQIVND (reference sequence). CDR3 length: 14 residues. DNA for the CDR3: TGTGCCAGTAGTATGAGGGGTGGCAATCAGCCCCAGCATTTT. Amino acid sequence: CASSMRGGNQPQHF.

This chain uses TRBV7-9 with TRBJ2-2; D remains ambiguous. V was cut by 5 bases and J by 1 base, with 5 bases left in between. CDR1 is SEHNR and CDR2 is FQNEAQ in the germline V gene (reference sequence). The CDR3 contains 13 residues. CDR3 sequence: CASSPRNTGELFF. The DNA for the CDR3 is TGTGCCAGCAGCCCCCGGAACACCGGGGAGCTGTTTTTT.

The rearrangement uses TRBV4-3 and TRBJ1-1, with D hard to call. V was pared by 0 bases and J by 4 bases, with 9 bases between. Germline V gene lookup returns CDR1 LGHNA and CDR2 YSLEER. The CDR3 is made up of 14 amino acids. CDR3 DNA sequence: TGCGCCAGCAGCCAAGATGAAGGCGGCACTGAAGCTTTCTTT. It codes for CASSQDEGGTEAFF.

The chain combines TRBV13 with TRBJ2-2; D is unresolved. Germline CDR1 reads PRHDT; CDR2 reads FYEKMQ (reference sequence). V was cut by 0 bases and J by 2 bases, with 10 bases left in between. This CDR3 comprises 16 residues. The CDR3 loop reads CASSLGRRANTGELFF. In DNA form, the CDR3 reads TGTGCCAGCAGCTTAGGCCGTAGAGCTAACACCGGGGAGCTGTTTTTT.

The chain carries TRBV9 and TRBJ1-6, with D unresolved. Trimming removed 2 bases from V and 0 bases from J, with 6 bases in between. Germline loops: CDR1 SGDLS, CDR2 YYNGEE. The CDR3 has 15 amino acids. CDR3: CASSVRSSYNSPLHF. The CDR3 bases are TGTGCCAGCAGCGTTAGGAGCTCCTATAATTCACCCCTCCACTTT.

The chain employs TRBV13 and TRBJ2-7, with D perhaps matching TRBD2 (5 bases). This CDR3 region has 14 residues. The germline CDR1 and CDR2 sequences are PRHDT and FYEKMQ (reference sequence). V lost 2 bases, J lost 2 bases, and 10 bases lay in between. CDR3 in amino acids: CASSLRGSTYEQYF. The CDR3 coding sequence is TGTGCCAGCAGCTTAAGAGGGTCGACCTACGAGCAGTACTTC.

The table lists this clone with a few counts. The gene calls are TRBV10-3 and TRBJ1-6, with 8 nucleotides matching TRBD1. The CDR3 spans 15 residues. Germline loops: CDR1 ENHRY, CDR2 SYGVKD. V shed 6 bases and J 7 bases; nucleotides not matched to a gene: 8. This CDR3 is CAIRFGQGWNSPLHF. The CDR3, as DNA: TGTGCCATCAGGTTTGGACAGGGATGGAATTCACCCCTCCACTTT.

V usage is TRBV7-2 and J usage is TRBJ1-6; TRBD1 is a possible D gene (6 bases). The V gene lost 3 bases and the J gene lost 0 bases, with 18 bases spanning the gap. The germline CDR1 and CDR2 sequences are SGHTA and FQGNSA. The CDR3 runs to 19 residues. As DNA, the CDR3 is TGTGCCAGCAGCTTCGATAGCTGGACAGCCAGCTCCTATAATTCACCCCTCCACTTT. Encoded protein: CASSFDSWTASSYNSPLHF. Looking up the rest from reference TRBV7-2 and TRBJ1-6 gives the full variable domain: GAGVSQSPSNKVTEKGKDVELRCDPISGHTALYWYRQSLGQGLEFLIYFQGNSAPDKSGLPSDRFSAERTGGSVSTLTIQRTQQEDSAVYLCASSFDSWTASSYNSPLHFGNGTRLTVT.

This chain links TRBV4-3 with TRBJ2-7, with 9 bases fitting TRBD1. Germline CDR1 and CDR2: LGHNA and YSLEER. The CDR3 runs to 13 residues. With V trimmed by 4 bases and J by 6 bases, 4 bases remained unmatched. The CDR3 spells CASSPTGGGEQYF. Written as DNA, the CDR3 is TGCGCCAGCAGCCCTACAGGGGGCGGCGAGCAGTACTTC.

The rearrangement joins TRBV6-6 to TRBJ1-2; 7 nucleotides align to TRBD1. CDR3 length: 13 residues. Germline V gene data show CDR1 as MNHNY and CDR2 as SVGAGI (reference sequence). V trimming: 6 bases; J trimming: 5 bases; junction bases outside the gene matches: 6. The DNA for the CDR3 is TGTGCCAGCAGACAGGGGTATCGTTATGGCTACACCTTC. It specifies CASRQGYRYGYTF.

The chain uses TRBV12-3 or TRBV12-4 and TRBJ2-5; either TRBD1 or TRBD2 may supply D (5 bases each). With 7 bases removed from V and 5 bases from J, the gap between germline ends came to 11 bases. The CDR3 has 12 amino acids. The CDR3 coding sequence is TGTGCCAGCACTCGAGGGGATGAGACCCAGTACTTC. It specifies CASTRGDETQYF.

The J gene is TRBJ1-1, the V gene TRBV18; D might be TRBD1 (5 bases). V dropped 2 bases and J dropped 1 base, with 14 bases sitting between them. In germline, CDR1 is KGHSH, CDR2 LQKENI. This CDR3 region has 16 residues. CDR3: CASSPTRTGGNTEAFF. In nucleotides, the CDR3 is TGTGCCAGCTCACCAACGAGGACGGGGGGGAACACTGAAGCTTTCTTT.